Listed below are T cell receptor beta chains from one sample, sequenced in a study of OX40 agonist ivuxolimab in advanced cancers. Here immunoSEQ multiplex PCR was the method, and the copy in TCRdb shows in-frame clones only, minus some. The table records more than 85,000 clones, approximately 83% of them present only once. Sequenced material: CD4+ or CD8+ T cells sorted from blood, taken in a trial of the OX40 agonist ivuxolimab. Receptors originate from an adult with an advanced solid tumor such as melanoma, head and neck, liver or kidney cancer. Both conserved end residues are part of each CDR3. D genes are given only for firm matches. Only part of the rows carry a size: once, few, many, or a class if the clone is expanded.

CDR3 protein: CATSGLTGAGYGYTF; CDR3 DNA: TGTGCCACCAGCGGACTGACAGGGGCGGGGTATGGCTACACCTTC; V gene: TRBV15; D gene: TRBD1; J gene: TRBJ1-2; clone size: -
CDR3 protein: CASSDRDPKDTQYF; CDR3 DNA: TGTGCCAGCAGTGACCGGGACCCCAAGGATACGCAGTATTTT; V gene: TRBV6-5; D gene: -; J gene: TRBJ2-3; clone size: -
CDR3 protein: CASSQGTARANYGYTF; CDR3 DNA: TGCGCCAGCAGCCAGGGGACAGCCAGAGCTAACTATGGCTACACCTTC; V gene: TRBV4-3; D gene: TRBD1; J gene: TRBJ1-2; clone size: -
CDR3 protein: CASSSPGRWDGEQYF; CDR3 DNA: TGTGCCAGCAGCTCTCCGGGAAGGTGGGATGGGGAGCAGTACTTC; V gene: TRBV7-2; D gene: -; J gene: TRBJ2-7; clone size: -
CDR3 protein: CASSFDGSYGYTF; CDR3 DNA: TGCGCCAGCAGTTTCGACGGTAGCTATGGCTACACCTTC; V gene: TRBV4-1; D gene: -; J gene: TRBJ1-2; clone size: -
CDR3 protein: CASSLEVRGRGGELFF; CDR3 DNA: TGTGCCAGCAGCTTAGAAGTCAGGGGCCGGGGCGGGGAGCTGTTTTTT; V gene: TRBV7-6; D gene: -; J gene: TRBJ2-2; clone size: -
CDR3 protein: CASSPTSGGAQGETQYF; CDR3 DNA: TGCGCCAGCAGCCCGACTAGCGGGGGGGCCCAGGGAGAGACCCAGTACTTC; V gene: TRBV5-1; D gene: TRBD2; J gene: TRBJ2-5; clone size: -
CDR3 protein: CASSSDRVREKLFF; CDR3 DNA: TGTGCCAGTAGCTCGGACAGGGTTCGGGAAAAACTGTTTTTT; V gene: TRBV19; D gene: TRBD1; J gene: TRBJ1-4; clone size: -
CDR3 protein: CASSLAAGLAGGNEQFF; CDR3 DNA: TGTGCCAGCAGCTTAGCCGCGGGACTAGCGGGGGGTAATGAGCAGTTCTTC; V gene: TRBV7-2; D gene: TRBD2; J gene: TRBJ2-1; clone size: -
CDR3 protein: CSVPVTGLNTEAFF; CDR3 DNA: TGCAGCGTCCCAGTGACAGGGTTGAACACTGAAGCTTTCTTT; V gene: TRBV29-1; D gene: TRBD1; J gene: TRBJ1-1; clone size: -
CDR3 protein: CASSRTAANYGYTF; CDR3 DNA: TGTGCCAGCAGCCGGACAGCAGCTAACTATGGCTACACCTTC; V gene: TRBV11-1; D gene: -; J gene: TRBJ1-2; clone size: once
CDR3 protein: CASSPRLVTDTQYF; CDR3 DNA: TGTGCCAGCAGCCCTCGACTAGTCACAGATACGCAGTATTTT; V gene: TRBV25-1; D gene: -; J gene: TRBJ2-3; clone size: -
CDR3 protein: CASNPTRGLSGYTF; CDR3 DNA: TGTGCCAGTAATCCCACCCGGGGCTTGAGTGGCTACACCTTC; V gene: TRBV19; D gene: -; J gene: TRBJ1-2; clone size: few
CDR3 protein: CASSQGLRSLVAPNTEAFF; CDR3 DNA: TGTGCCAGCAGCCAGGGCCTCAGGTCCCTCGTGGCCCCGAACACTGAAGCTTTCTTT; V gene: TRBV14; D gene: -; J gene: TRBJ1-1; clone size: -
CDR3 protein: CASSVRQNTEAFF; CDR3 DNA: TGTGCCAGCAGCGTGAGACAGAACACTGAAGCTTTCTTT; V gene: TRBV9; D gene: -; J gene: TRBJ1-1; clone size: -
CDR3 protein: CASSLRQHSYNEQFF; CDR3 DNA: TGTGCCAGCAGTCTAAGACAGCACTCCTACAATGAGCAGTTCTTC; V gene: TRBV27; D gene: -; J gene: TRBJ2-1; clone size: -
CDR3 protein: CASREGRGAKYEQYF; CDR3 DNA: TGTGCCAGCAGGGAGGGGAGGGGGGCTAAGTACGAGCAGTACTTC; V gene: TRBV11-2; D gene: -; J gene: TRBJ2-7; clone size: -
CDR3 protein: CASSLLPGSGYTF; CDR3 DNA: TGTGCCAGCAGTTTATTACCAGGTTCAGGCTACACCTTC; V gene: TRBV27; D gene: -; J gene: TRBJ1-2; clone size: once
CDR3 protein: CASSLTQYYEQYF; CDR3 DNA: TGTGCCAGCAGCTTGACCCAATATTACGAGCAGTACTTC; V gene: TRBV7-2; D gene: -; J gene: TRBJ2-7; clone size: -
CDR3 protein: CASSRPQGGGYTF; CDR3 DNA: TGTGCCAGCAGCCGGCCACAGGGGGGCGGCTACACCTTC; V gene: TRBV5-6; D gene: TRBD1; J gene: TRBJ1-2; clone size: -
CDR3 protein: CASSISQIRNSPLHF; CDR3 DNA: TGTGCCAGTAGTATTTCCCAGATACGCAATTCACCCCTCCACTTT; V gene: TRBV19; D gene: -; J gene: TRBJ1-6; clone size: -
CDR3 protein: CASSPRTSGRGRLAGELFF; CDR3 DNA: TGTGCCAGCAGCCCTAGGACTAGCGGGAGGGGTCGTTTGGCCGGGGAGCTGTTTTTT; V gene: TRBV7-2; D gene: TRBD2; J gene: TRBJ2-2; clone size: -
CDR3 protein: CASSNQVLSYNEQFF; CDR3 DNA: TGCGCCAGCAGTAATCAGGTCCTCTCCTACAATGAGCAGTTCTTC; V gene: TRBV4-3; D gene: -; J gene: TRBJ2-1; clone size: -
CDR3 protein: CASSRLVNTDTQYF; CDR3 DNA: TGTGCCAGCAGCAGACTAGTCAACACAGATACGCAGTATTTT; V gene: TRBV11-2; D gene: -; J gene: TRBJ2-3; clone size: once
CDR3 protein: CAWSRGLGQDTQYF; CDR3 DNA: TGTGCCTGGAGCCGGGGTCTGGGTCAAGATACGCAGTATTTT; V gene: TRBV30; D gene: -; J gene: TRBJ2-3; clone size: -
CDR3 protein: CASSLVTGFGNQPQHF; CDR3 DNA: TGTGCCAGCAGCTTAGTAACAGGGTTTGGCAATCAGCCCCAGCATTTT; V gene: TRBV7-9; D gene: -; J gene: TRBJ1-5; clone size: -
CDR3 protein: CASRWDRGYGTDTQYF; CDR3 DNA: TGTGCCAGCCGATGGGACAGGGGTTATGGCACAGATACGCAGTATTTT; V gene: TRBV27; D gene: TRBD1; J gene: TRBJ2-3; clone size: -
CDR3 protein: CASSLGGRGYTF; CDR3 DNA: TGTGCCAGCAGTTTAGGGGGGCGAGGCTACACCTTC; V gene: TRBV7-9; D gene: -; J gene: TRBJ1-2; clone size: -
CDR3 protein: CASSIRRQGRETQYF; CDR3 DNA: TGTGCCAGTAGTATACGGCGGCAGGGGAGAGAGACCCAGTACTTC; V gene: TRBV19; D gene: -; J gene: TRBJ2-5; clone size: -
CDR3 protein: CASSLWDRGYGYTF; CDR3 DNA: TGTGCCAGCAGCTTATGGGACAGGGGCTATGGCTACACCTTC; V gene: TRBV5-6; D gene: TRBD1; J gene: TRBJ1-2; clone size: -
CDR3 protein: CAWSKSRGFNTEAFF; CDR3 DNA: TGTGCCTGGTCCAAATCCAGGGGTTTTAATACTGAAGCTTTCTTT; V gene: TRBV30; D gene: -; J gene: TRBJ1-1; clone size: -
CDR3 protein: CSVERAWGLRAEAFF; CDR3 DNA: TGCAGCGTTGAGAGGGCTTGGGGGCTGAGAGCTGAAGCTTTCTTT; V gene: TRBV29-1; D gene: -; J gene: TRBJ1-1; clone size: -
CDR3 protein: CASDSGISYNEQFF; CDR3 DNA: TGCGCCAGCGATAGCGGGATCAGCTACAATGAGCAGTTCTTC; V gene: TRBV5-1; D gene: TRBD2; J gene: TRBJ2-1; clone size: -
CDR3 protein: CASSQGPGDGGNTIYF; CDR3 DNA: TGTGCCAGCAGCCAAGGTCCAGGGGATGGTGGAAACACCATATATTTT; V gene: TRBV11-3; D gene: -; J gene: TRBJ1-3; clone size: -
CDR3 protein: CSVEWGENTEAFF; CDR3 DNA: TGCAGCGTTGAATGGGGGGAAAACACTGAAGCTTTCTTT; V gene: TRBV29-1; D gene: -; J gene: TRBJ1-1; clone size: -
CDR3 protein: CASSLGRGQLTNEKLFF; CDR3 DNA: TGTGCCAGCAGCTTAGGCCGAGGACAGTTAACTAATGAAAAACTGTTTTTT; V gene: TRBV11-2; D gene: -; J gene: TRBJ1-4; clone size: -
CDR3 protein: CASSYSPHQPQHF; CDR3 DNA: TGTGCCAGCAGTTACTCTCCCCATCAGCCCCAGCATTTT; V gene: TRBV6-6; D gene: -; J gene: TRBJ1-5; clone size: -
CDR3 protein: CASSMPPSGQGNEQFF; CDR3 DNA: TGTGCCAGCAGCATGCCTCCTAGCGGGCAGGGCAATGAGCAGTTCTTC; V gene: TRBV11-1; D gene: TRBD2; J gene: TRBJ2-1; clone size: -
CDR3 protein: CSVPPGGDATDTQYF; CDR3 DNA: TGCAGCGTACCTCCAGGGGGCGATGCAACAGATACGCAGTATTTT; V gene: TRBV29-1; D gene: TRBD1; J gene: TRBJ2-3; clone size: -